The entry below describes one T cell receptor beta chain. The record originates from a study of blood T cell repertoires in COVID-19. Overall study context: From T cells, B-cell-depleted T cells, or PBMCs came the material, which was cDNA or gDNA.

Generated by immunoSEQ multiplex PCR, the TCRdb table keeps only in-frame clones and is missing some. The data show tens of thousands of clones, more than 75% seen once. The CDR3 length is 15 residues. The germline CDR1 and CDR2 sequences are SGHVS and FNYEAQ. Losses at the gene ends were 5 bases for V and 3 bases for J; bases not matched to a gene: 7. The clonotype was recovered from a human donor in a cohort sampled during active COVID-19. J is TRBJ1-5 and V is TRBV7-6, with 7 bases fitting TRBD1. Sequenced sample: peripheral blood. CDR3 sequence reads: CASSPQQGSNQPQHF. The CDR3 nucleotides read TGTGCCAGCAGCCCTCAACAGGGGTCCAATCAGCCCCAGCATTTT. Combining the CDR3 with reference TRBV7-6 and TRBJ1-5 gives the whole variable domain GAGVSQSPRYKVTKRGQDVALRCDPISGHVSLYWYRQALGQGPEFLTYFNYEAQQDKSGLPNDRFSAERPEGSISTLTIQRTEQRDSAMYRCASSPQQGSNQPQHFGDGTRLSIL.